This TCR beta chain comes out of a study of identical twins. Findings and limits, study-wide: For zero-insertion analyses, partial confounding could come from invariant MAIT and iNKT cells. Conclusions were drawn cross-sectionally by statistical analysis, without following the same donors. Alpha sequences out of frame and shared by twins had excess low generation probability.

Of note for this clonotype: Its antigen is unidentified.

CDR3 length equals 17 residues. The trim removed 0 bases at V and 4 bases at J, leaving 10 bases unmatched. CDR1 DFQATT and CDR2 SNEGSKA come from the germline V gene (reference sequence). TCRdb reprocessed the 5' RACE reads via MiXCR and lists one record per CDR3 protein. The sample holds approximately 1.8 million distinct CDR3 sequences, 32% seen once. The chain carries TRBV20-1 and TRBJ2-1; 9 bases map to TRBD2. The origin of this receptor is a newborn girl in good health. The sample comprised cord blood. Here the CDR3 DNA reads TGCAGTGCTAGAGACTCTCGAAGACTAGCGGAATACAATGAGCAGTTCTTC. Its protein product is CSARDSRRLAEYNEQFF.